This T cell receptor beta chain was identified during a study of response to subunit inactivated influenza vaccine. Study-wide results and limits: Only a handful of new T cells, the authors suggested, are recruited with each seasonal influenza vaccination.

Germline V gene sequence: CDR1 SEHNR, CDR2 FQNEAQ (reference sequence). This CDR3 comprises 12 residues. The V end lost 5 bases, the J end lost 5 bases, and 9 bases lay between the germline ends. This clonotype was detected only a few times. Its antigen is as yet unknown. One entry per CDR3 protein results from TCRdb running MiXCR on the RT-PCR reads. This repertoire shows fewer than 800,000 distinct CDR3 sequences, 15% to 18% found once; its top ten account for 11%. The sequencing here drew on PBMCs from blood, taken 11 to 12 days after vaccination. The chain links TRBV7-9 to TRBJ1-2; D call uncertain. The sequence was obtained from a man aged 50 to 59 who received an inactivated influenza vaccine. The CDR3 sequence is CASSPVGYGYTF. DNA for the CDR3: TGTGCCAGCAGCCCTGTAGGGTATGGCTACACCTTC.